These T cell receptor beta chains were read from a single sample in a study of CD4 T cells in relation to SARS-CoV-2 and coronaviruses. These receptors' targets are unknown. Measured with immunoSEQ multiplex PCR; TCRdb has only the in-frame clones, and not every one. The data contain 25,000 to 30,000 clones, around 73% of them seen just once; the ten biggest clones take up around a fifth. Sequenced sample: CD4+ T cells from PBMCs, cultured in vitro. These receptors were taken from a human donor in good health. Each CDR3 is given with its conserved first and last residue. D genes are given only for firm matches. The size entry is marked missing in some rows and otherwise reads once, few, many or a size class.

v_call	clone_size	j_call	d_call	cdr3_aa	cdr3_nt
TRBV30	few	TRBJ2-2	-	CAWSLSATGELFF	TGTGCCTGGAGTCTTAGCGCCACCGGGGAGCTGTTTTTT
TRBV27	few	TRBJ1-6	-	CASSLETGYNSPLHF	TGTGCCAGCAGTTTAGAAACGGGTTATAATTCACCCCTCCACTTT
TRBV5-1	-	TRBJ2-3	TRBD2	CASIGRAGAGDTQYF	TGCGCCAGCATCGGGCGGGCGGGAGCCGGAGATACGCAGTATTTT
TRBV10-3	-	TRBJ1-2	-	CAISESVNYGYTF	TGTGCCATCAGTGAGTCCGTGAACTATGGCTACACCTTC
TRBV6-2/TRBV6-3	-	TRBJ2-4	-	CASSSRVGGGKNIQYF	TGTGCCAGCAGTTCGCGTGTTGGAGGGGGCAAAAACATTCAGTACTTC
TRBV4-1	-	TRBJ1-2	-	CASSQPWARPIYGYTF	TGCGCCAGCAGCCAACCTTGGGCAAGGCCCATCTATGGCTACACCTTC
TRBV19	-	TRBJ2-3	-	CASGTYTDTQYF	TGTGCCAGCGGGACCTACACAGATACGCAGTATTTT
TRBV5-4	few	TRBJ2-3	-	CASSLVQHSTDTQYF	TGTGCCAGCAGCTTGGTTCAGCACTCCACAGATACGCAGTATTTT
TRBV14	few	TRBJ2-2	TRBD2	CASSQRRLAGGNTGELFF	TGTGCCAGCAGCCAACGAAGACTAGCGGGAGGGAACACCGGGGAGCTGTTTTTT
TRBV5-1	few	TRBJ2-7	-	CASSLTEDSSYEQYF	TGCGCCAGCAGCTTGACGGAGGATAGCTCCTACGAGCAGTACTTC
TRBV6-5	-	TRBJ1-2	-	CASSATGLTNYGYTF	TGTGCCAGCAGCGCCACGGGACTCACTAACTATGGCTACACCTTC
TRBV7-2	-	TRBJ2-1	TRBD1	CASRPRRDRGSNEQFF	TGTGCCAGCAGGCCGCGCAGGGACAGGGGATCAAATGAGCAGTTCTTC
TRBV7-2	-	TRBJ2-7	-	CASSFWGEGDLYEQYF	TGTGCCAGCAGCTTTTGGGGGGAGGGGGATCTTTACGAGCAGTACTTC
TRBV2	-	TRBJ2-2	-	CASSGSGMVTGELFF	TGTGCCAGCAGTGGTAGTGGGATGGTTACCGGGGAGCTGTTTTTT
TRBV12-5	-	TRBJ1-4	-	CASSRGNEKLFF	TGTGCTAGCTCGCGGGGTAATGAAAAACTGTTTTTT
TRBV5-1	-	TRBJ2-7	TRBD2	CASSLASGRPSSYEQYF	TGCGCCAGCAGCTTGGCGAGCGGGAGGCCTAGCTCCTACGAGCAGTACTTC
TRBV7-2	-	TRBJ1-1	-	CASSLDSNTEAFF	TGTGCCAGCAGCCTGGACAGTAACACTGAAGCTTTCTTT
TRBV10-3	-	TRBJ1-5	-	CAIRSDNSNQPQHF	TGTGCCATCAGGTCGGACAATAGCAATCAGCCCCAGCATTTT
TRBV11-2	-	TRBJ2-1	-	CASSFRLDNEQFF	TGTGCCAGCAGCTTTAGGCTCGACAATGAGCAGTTCTTC
TRBV4-3	-	TRBJ2-5	TRBD1	CASSQEWDRGSETQYF	TGCGCCAGCAGCCAAGAATGGGACAGGGGTAGCGAGACCCAGTACTTC
TRBV2	-	TRBJ2-2	TRBD2	CASSPGTTQNTGELFF	TGTGCCAGCAGTCCTGGGACTACTCAGAACACCGGGGAGCTGTTTTTT
TRBV6-7	few	TRBJ2-7	-	CASSYIWTTSEYF	TGTGCCAGCAGTTACATTTGGACCACCTCGGAGTACTTC
TRBV28	-	TRBJ2-7	-	CASSSNDLSYEQYF	TGTGCCAGCAGCTCCAATGACCTATCCTACGAGCAGTACTTC
TRBV6-6	-	TRBJ1-2	TRBD1	CASSYSPDRGTGYTF	TGTGCCAGCAGTTACTCGCCCGACAGGGGGACCGGCTACACCTTC
TRBV5-1	-	TRBJ2-1	-	CASSEGGPNNEQFF	TGCGCCAGCTCTGAGGGGGGGCCTAACAATGAGCAGTTCTTC
TRBV7-8	few	TRBJ1-2	-	CASSLEAFREYYGYTF	TGTGCCAGCAGCTTAGAGGCCTTCAGGGAGTACTATGGCTACACCTTC
TRBV2	-	TRBJ1-1	-	CASSDMVNTEAFF	TGTGCCAGCAGTGATATGGTGAACACTGAAGCTTTCTTT
TRBV7-9	-	TRBJ2-7	-	CASSPARYEQYF	TGTGCCAGCAGCCCCGCAAGGTACGAGCAGTACTTC
TRBV5-1	-	TRBJ2-3	-	CASSLAEGTDTQYF	TGCGCCAGCAGCTTGGCCGAGGGCACAGATACGCAGTATTTT
TRBV3-1/TRBV3-2	-	TRBJ2-3	-	CASSQDPRRASTDTQYF	TGTGCCAGCAGCCAAGACCCCCGGAGGGCTAGCACAGATACGCAGTATTTT
TRBV11-2	-	TRBJ2-1	TRBD1	CASSYRDRLNEQFF	TGTGCCAGCAGCTACCGGGACAGACTCAATGAGCAGTTCTTC
TRBV18	-	TRBJ2-5	-	CASSNRDTNQETQYF	TGTGCCAGCTCTAACCGGGACACAAACCAAGAGACCCAGTACTTC
TRBV11-3	-	TRBJ2-5	TRBD2	CASSQGTSAQETQYF	TGTGCCAGCAGCCAAGGGACTAGCGCGCAAGAGACCCAGTACTTC
TRBV28	-	TRBJ2-3	-	CASSLLLSGHTDTQYF	TGTGCCAGCAGTTTATTACTTTCTGGGCACACAGATACGCAGTATTTT
TRBV24-1	once	TRBJ2-5	-	CASVRVLGTQYF	TGTGCCAGCGTCAGGGTTTTAGGGACCCAGTACTTC
TRBV5-1	-	TRBJ2-3	TRBD2	CASSLESGGGAGTDTQYF	TGCGCCAGCAGCTTGGAGAGCGGGGGGGGAGCGGGCACAGATACGCAGTATTTT
TRBV7-3	-	TRBJ2-2	-	CASSLGLGGLGELFF	TGTGCCAGCAGCTTAGGGCTCGGAGGCTTGGGGGAGCTGTTTTTT
TRBV7-7	-	TRBJ2-3	-	CASSLGLTSPSTDTQYF	TGTGCCAGCAGCTTAGGATTGACGTCCCCAAGCACAGATACGCAGTATTTT
TRBV2	-	TRBJ1-1	TRBD1	CASRGDRGVLEAFF	TGTGCCAGCAGAGGGGACAGGGGGGTTCTCGAAGCTTTCTTT
TRBV5-1	-	TRBJ2-7	TRBD1	CASSPGANRGAYEQYF	TGCGCCAGCAGCCCAGGAGCCAACAGGGGCGCCTACGAGCAGTACTTC
TRBV3-1/TRBV3-2	-	TRBJ2-1	-	CASGAARPSSYNEQFF	TGTGCCAGCGGGGCGGCGCGACCGAGCTCCTACAATGAGCAGTTCTTC
TRBV28	-	TRBJ2-7	TRBD1	CASSYLDRPTYEQYF	TGTGCCAGCAGCTATCTGGACAGGCCCACCTACGAGCAGTACTTC